The clone carrying this T cell receptor (beta chain) appeared many times. Its antigen is unidentified. This entry belongs to a study of human T cells and chemical hapten exposure. The trim removed 0 bases at V and 12 bases at J, leaving 10 bases unmatched. The germline V gene encodes CDR1 SGDLS and CDR2 YYNGEE. The CDR3 is 14 residues long. From the RACE reads, TCRdb called clonotypes with MiXCR, one entry per CDR3 protein. Here the sample spans a few hundred thousand distinct CDR3 sequences, about 6% being singletons. The time point here: patch test 2, 6 weeks after DPC sensitization. Treatment defined: therapeutic diphenylcyclopropenone sensitization with weekly scalp DPC. Patients had alopecia, were aged 18 to 70, and were not pregnant. Study findings and constraints: DPC sensitization did not alter TCRs above 1 in 1000 frequency.

Material: whole blood, obtained in connection with sensitization to the hapten diphenylcyclopropenone (DPC). J is TRBJ2-7 and V is TRBV9; TRBD2 agrees at 9 bases. This clonotype was sampled from a woman aged 18-29 years with alopecia areata. Some clones in this sample may be carry-over from other donors' samples. The CDR3 sequence is CASSVDGLAGKLYF. The CDR3 DNA sequence: TGTGCCAGCAGCGTAGATGGGCTAGCGGGGAAACTGTACTTC.